This TCR beta chain was documented in a study of patients and donors after allogeneic stem cell transplantation. TCRdb recomputed calls from the RT-PCR reads with MiXCR, one row per CDR3 protein. The sample has about 72,000 distinct CDR3 sequences, 26% seen once; the top ten hold 26%. Looked up from germline, CDR1 is SGHRS and CDR2 is YFSETQ. There are 15 residues in the CDR3. Trimming took off 4 bases at V and 0 bases at J, with 13 bases between the two ends. Source material: blood, either unsorted or a sorted T cell fraction (not recorded which). The origin of this receptor is a human donor who was either an allogeneic HSCT recipient or a stem cell or donor lymphocyte infusion donor (not recorded which). It is not recorded whose cells these are; they may come from a transplant donor. This sequence joins TRBV5-1 and TRBJ2-5; possible D gene TRBD2, 6 bases. The CDR3 DNA sequence: TGCGCCAGCAGCACCTCCCTAGCGTACCAAGAGACCCAGTACTTC. Amino acid sequence: CASSTSLAYQETQYF.